This record covers a single T cell receptor (beta chain). No cognate antigen has been identified for it. Per-base quality was not reported, and no clone a single base away is much larger than it. The data originate from a study of blood T cell repertoires in COVID-19 (dated by TCRdb to about 2020). With regard to the full study: Samples from collaborators originated in the United States, Italy and Spain and spanned both the acute and convalescent phases of COVID-19. Nearly every sample came with metadata listing a de-identified subject ID, COVID-19 status, age in years and sex. The dataset comprised deeply sampled blood TCRbeta repertoires from subjects exposed to, actively infected with, or recovered from COVID-19. The repertoires were released in a freely available public database meant as a resource for research on the immune response to SARS-CoV-2. Samples were obtained from the ongoing ImmuneRACE study (first 160 participants) and from about 1,300 subjects provided by 6 global collaborators. HLA class I and class II types, where available, came from metadata supplied by the sample provider rather than from assay-based typing. The material from the prospective study consisted of cDNA or gDNA derived from T cells, B-cell-depleted T cells, or PBMCs. Here is what the overall study found, with its caveats: The amount of clinical and demographic metadata varied by source and participant and was provided uncurated.

TCRbeta CDR3 regions were amplified from genomic DNA using the immunoSEQ Assay, a bias-controlled multiplex PCR. As for the original processing: The number of nucleated cells in each sample was estimated from the amplification of reference gene primers within the assay. Sequence reads were collapsed and filtered to measure the absolute abundance of every unique TCRbeta CDR3 rearrangement. For each sample, productive Simpson clonality was calculated as the square root of Simpson's diversity index across productive rearrangements. The source is immuneACCESS, and TCRdb retained only in-frame sequences with V and J called. Part of the clones is not carried over; for the studies checked, unresolved V genes explain less than half of this, and the remainder is unexplained. V and J calls and clone size are as listed in that table; D and trimming were resolved from the DNA. For this sample there are some 270,000 clones; around nine tenths appear just once. In total, the top ten clones hold approximately 0.84% of the sample.

V is cut back by 1 base and J by 10 bases, with 13 bases in the junction unmatched. The CDR3 holds 17 amino acids from the cysteine to the phenylalanine. CDR3 DNA is the only sequence kept; it has 51 bases, read in frame from the first base. CDR1 and CDR2, looked up from the germline V gene (reference sequence), are GTSNPN and SVGIG. Whole blood was collected in K2EDTA tubes by collaborating institutions according to the institutions' own protocols. For TCRbeta analysis, collaborator samples were shipped as frozen whole blood, as isolated PBMCs, or as DNA extracted from either sample type. The source of this sequence is a man aged 25 to 45 with acute or convalescent COVID-19. The rearrangement combines TRBV30 with TRBJ1-6; 10 central nucleotides agree with TRBD1. The source material was peripheral blood. The CDR3 amino acid sequence is: CAWSGPPGQGFRSPLHF. The sequenced DNA is TGTGCCTGGAGTGGCCCTCCGGGACAGGGGTTTCGATCACCCCTCCACTTT.